This T cell receptor beta chain originates from a study of shared clonotypes between healthy human individuals. Overall study context: The cohort had a couple of women and three men, ages 18 to 49.

The authors ran the assay at deep level. Measured with immunoSEQ multiplex PCR; TCRdb has only the in-frame clones, and not every one. This table has some 510,000 clones, approximately 85% appearing once. The CDR3 consists of 14 residues. Trimming left V 2 bases short and J 0 bases short, with 6 bases between. Germline values: CDR1 SNHLY, CDR2 FYNNEI. Recent vaccinations or acute infections were absent in the healthy HIV-negative adult donors. All participating donors were Caucasian adults from Nashville, Tennessee. Specimen: PBMCs. This chain joins TRBV2 and TRBJ2-3; D is uncertain. This TCR was sampled from a woman aged 40-49 years in good health. Some clones in this sample may be carry-over from other donors' samples. CDR3 region: CASSESYSTDTQYF. CDR3 coding DNA: TGTGCCAGCAGTGAAAGTTACAGCACAGATACGCAGTATTTT.